Listed below are T cell receptor beta chains from one sample, sequenced in a study of beta chain features in type 1 diabetes. The repertoire was sequenced with immunoSEQ multiplex PCR; TCRdb's copy has only in-frame clones and lacks some. The sample records about 150,000 clones, around 10% being singletons. Sequencing was done on a sample of central memory CD4+ T cells from blood. The receptors were gathered from a man younger than 35 in good health. Each CDR3 is given with its conserved first and last residue. D genes are given only for firm matches. A row's size may be missing; if present it is once, few, many or a size class.

v_call: TRBV7-3; clone_size: once; j_call: TRBJ2-1; d_call: TRBD2; cdr3_nt: TGTGCCAGCAGCAAGCGGGAGGGGTCCTACAATGAGCAGTTCTTC; cdr3_aa: CASSKREGSYNEQFF
v_call: TRBV2; clone_size: NA; j_call: TRBJ2-4; d_call: TRBD1; cdr3_nt: TGTGCCAGCAGTCCGGGACAGAGGACCGTAATAGCCAAAAACATTCAGTACTTC; cdr3_aa: CASSPGQRTVIAKNIQYF
v_call: TRBV29-1; clone_size: NA; j_call: TRBJ2-3; d_call: TRBD2; cdr3_nt: TGCAGCGTTGCCGTAGCGGGTTACACAGATACGCAGTATTTT; cdr3_aa: CSVAVAGYTDTQYF
v_call: TRBV11-2; clone_size: few; j_call: TRBJ1-1; d_call: TRBD1; cdr3_nt: TGTGCCAGCAGCTTCGACAGGGTCACTGAAGCTTTCTTT; cdr3_aa: CASSFDRVTEAFF
v_call: TRBV15; clone_size: NA; j_call: TRBJ1-1; d_call: TRBD1; cdr3_nt: TGTGCCACCAGCGGCGGACAGGGCTTACCAGTGGACACTGAAGCTTTCTTT; cdr3_aa: CATSGGQGLPVDTEAFF
v_call: TRBV4-3; clone_size: few; j_call: TRBJ2-1; d_call: NA; cdr3_nt: TGCGCCAGCAGCCAAGAACCCAATCCTTACAATGAGCAGTTCTTC; cdr3_aa: CASSQEPNPYNEQFF
v_call: TRBV5-1; clone_size: few; j_call: TRBJ2-7; d_call: NA; cdr3_nt: TGCGCCAGCAGCTTGGGGACTTCCCGGCTTCAGCAGTACTTC; cdr3_aa: CASSLGTSRLQQYF
v_call: TRBV5-1; clone_size: NA; j_call: TRBJ1-6; d_call: NA; cdr3_nt: TGCGCCAGCAGCTTGGGAGGGATGAGCTCCTATAATTCACCCCTCCACTTT; cdr3_aa: CASSLGGMSSYNSPLHF
v_call: TRBV7-3; clone_size: few; j_call: TRBJ1-5; d_call: NA; cdr3_nt: TGTGCCAGCAGCTTAACAGAGGGACCAAGCAATCAGCCCCAGCATTTT; cdr3_aa: CASSLTEGPSNQPQHF
v_call: TRBV21-1; clone_size: NA; j_call: TRBJ2-7; d_call: NA; cdr3_nt: TGTGCCAGCAGCAAAGTGGGGATCGACGAGCAGTACTTC; cdr3_aa: CASSKVGIDEQYF
v_call: TRBV4-3; clone_size: few; j_call: TRBJ1-5; d_call: TRBD1; cdr3_nt: TGCGCCAGCAGCCAAGAACAGGGGCCGGGTCAGCCCCAGCATTTT; cdr3_aa: CASSQEQGPGQPQHF
v_call: TRBV4-2; clone_size: NA; j_call: TRBJ2-1; d_call: NA; cdr3_nt: TGTGCCAGCAGCCAAGATACCTACAATGAGCAGTTCTTC; cdr3_aa: CASSQDTYNEQFF
v_call: TRBV29-1; clone_size: few; j_call: TRBJ1-2; d_call: NA; cdr3_nt: TGCAGCGTTGATCCTAACTATGGCTACACCTTC; cdr3_aa: CSVDPNYGYTF
v_call: TRBV29-1; clone_size: NA; j_call: TRBJ2-1; d_call: TRBD1; cdr3_nt: TGCAGCGTTGGGGGACAGGGGGCGCGAAATGAGCAGTTCTTC; cdr3_aa: CSVGGQGARNEQFF
v_call: TRBV4-3; clone_size: NA; j_call: TRBJ2-1; d_call: NA; cdr3_nt: TGCGCCAGCAGCCAGGTATCCCAGGGAGGTGAGCAGTTCTTC; cdr3_aa: CASSQVSQGGEQFF
v_call: TRBV20-1; clone_size: NA; j_call: TRBJ2-5; d_call: NA; cdr3_nt: TGCAGTGCTTACAGCCAAGAGACCCAGTACTTC; cdr3_aa: CSAYSQETQYF
v_call: TRBV2; clone_size: many; j_call: TRBJ2-4; d_call: NA; cdr3_nt: TGTGCCAGCAGGGACGAGGAACGGGTTCAGTACTTC; cdr3_aa: CASRDEERVQYF
v_call: TRBV9; clone_size: NA; j_call: TRBJ2-7; d_call: TRBD1; cdr3_nt: TGTGCCAGCAGCTCGAGGGGACAGGGAAGCTACGAGCAGTACTTC; cdr3_aa: CASSSRGQGSYEQYF
v_call: TRBV28; clone_size: NA; j_call: TRBJ2-2; d_call: NA; cdr3_nt: TGTGCCAGCAACACCCAGACCGGGGAGCTGTTTTTT; cdr3_aa: CASNTQTGELFF
v_call: TRBV15; clone_size: many; j_call: TRBJ1-5; d_call: NA; cdr3_nt: TGTGCCACCAGCAGCAGGGAGCTGGCCCAGCATTTT; cdr3_aa: CATSSRELAQHF
v_call: TRBV6-5; clone_size: few; j_call: TRBJ1-1; d_call: NA; cdr3_nt: TGTGCCAGCAGTTCCCCGCGGCAATTTGAAGCTTTCTTT; cdr3_aa: CASSSPRQFEAFF
v_call: TRBV19; clone_size: NA; j_call: TRBJ2-7; d_call: TRBD1; cdr3_nt: TGTGCCAGTAGTACCTACAGGGGGCAGTACGAGCAGTACTTC; cdr3_aa: CASSTYRGQYEQYF
v_call: TRBV15; clone_size: few; j_call: TRBJ2-5; d_call: NA; cdr3_nt: TGTGCCACCAGCAGAGATCGCAGGCCCCAAGAGACCCAGTACTTC; cdr3_aa: CATSRDRRPQETQYF
v_call: TRBV19; clone_size: many; j_call: TRBJ2-3; d_call: TRBD1; cdr3_nt: TGTGCCAGTAGTGGGACAGGGAGCACAGATACGCAGTATTTT; cdr3_aa: CASSGTGSTDTQYF
v_call: TRBV28; clone_size: few; j_call: TRBJ2-5; d_call: NA; cdr3_nt: TGTGCCAGCTGGGGGCCTGGCAGGGGCCAAGAGACCCAGTACTTC; cdr3_aa: CASWGPGRGQETQYF
v_call: TRBV5-6; clone_size: many; j_call: TRBJ2-7; d_call: TRBD2; cdr3_nt: TGTGCCAGCAGCTTTGGACTAGCAGGGCAGTACTTC; cdr3_aa: CASSFGLAGQYF
v_call: TRBV9; clone_size: few; j_call: TRBJ2-5; d_call: TRBD2; cdr3_nt: TGTGCCAGCAGCGTAGAAGGCGGGAGGGCCGGTGAGACCCAGTACTTC; cdr3_aa: CASSVEGGRAGETQYF
v_call: TRBV7-9; clone_size: NA; j_call: TRBJ1-2; d_call: NA; cdr3_nt: TGTGCCAGCAGCTCTACCGGAGGGAGGGGGGCATATGGCTACACCTTC; cdr3_aa: CASSSTGGRGAYGYTF
v_call: TRBV7-2; clone_size: NA; j_call: TRBJ2-7; d_call: TRBD1; cdr3_nt: TGTGCCAGCAGCCCGGAGGGACAGGGCGGTGGGTACGAGCAGTACTTC; cdr3_aa: CASSPEGQGGGYEQYF
v_call: TRBV19; clone_size: few; j_call: TRBJ2-7; d_call: TRBD1; cdr3_nt: TGTGCCAGTAGGAAACAGGGGTTGAGCGAGCAGTACTTC; cdr3_aa: CASRKQGLSEQYF
v_call: TRBV5-8; clone_size: few; j_call: TRBJ2-1; d_call: NA; cdr3_nt: TGTGCCAGCAGCTTGGGCTGGGACTTGAGCTCCTACAATGAGCAGTTCTTC; cdr3_aa: CASSLGWDLSSYNEQFF
v_call: TRBV18; clone_size: NA; j_call: TRBJ2-5; d_call: NA; cdr3_nt: TGTGCCAGCTCACCAAGAACAGGGACCCAAGAGACCCAGTACTTC; cdr3_aa: CASSPRTGTQETQYF
v_call: TRBV6-5; clone_size: few; j_call: TRBJ2-7; d_call: NA; cdr3_nt: TGTGCCAGCAGTTCTCCAACACTCTACGAGCAGTACTTC; cdr3_aa: CASSSPTLYEQYF
v_call: TRBV19; clone_size: NA; j_call: TRBJ2-2; d_call: NA; cdr3_nt: TGTGCCAGTAGTAACCTGGGCACCGGGGAGCTGTTTTTT; cdr3_aa: CASSNLGTGELFF
v_call: TRBV29-1; clone_size: few; j_call: TRBJ1-2; d_call: TRBD1; cdr3_nt: TGCAGCGCAACAGGGGGCGTATCGGGAAAATATGGCTACACCTTC; cdr3_aa: CSATGGVSGKYGYTF
v_call: TRBV7-2; clone_size: few; j_call: TRBJ2-1; d_call: TRBD1; cdr3_nt: TGTGCCAGCAGCTTCGTGGGACAGATATACAATGAGCAGTTCTTC; cdr3_aa: CASSFVGQIYNEQFF
v_call: TRBV5-1; clone_size: NA; j_call: TRBJ2-5; d_call: NA; cdr3_nt: TGCGCCAGCAGCCCTGAATGGGGCTCTGGGGAGACCTACTTC; cdr3_aa: CASSPEWGSGETYF
v_call: TRBV4-3; clone_size: NA; j_call: TRBJ2-3; d_call: TRBD1; cdr3_nt: TGCGCCAGCAGCCAAGGACAGGGGCGATATACGCAGTATTTT; cdr3_aa: CASSQGQGRYTQYF
v_call: TRBV7-9; clone_size: few; j_call: TRBJ2-7; d_call: TRBD2; cdr3_nt: TGTGCCAGCAGCTTAGGCACGGGGGGTCCCTACGAGCAGTACTTC; cdr3_aa: CASSLGTGGPYEQYF
v_call: TRBV5-1; clone_size: NA; j_call: TRBJ2-7; d_call: TRBD2; cdr3_nt: TGCGCCAGCAGCGGTAGCGGGAGGACCAATTCCTACGAGCAGTACTTC; cdr3_aa: CASSGSGRTNSYEQYF
v_call: TRBV4-2; clone_size: NA; j_call: TRBJ2-3; d_call: NA; cdr3_nt: TGTGCCAGCAGCCAAGAAGGCACAGATACGCAGTATTTT; cdr3_aa: CASSQEGTDTQYF
v_call: TRBV10-3; clone_size: few; j_call: TRBJ1-1; d_call: NA; cdr3_nt: TGTGCCATCAGTGAGTATGGGGGCCGGACTGAAGCTTTCTTT; cdr3_aa: CAISEYGGRTEAFF
v_call: TRBV7-9; clone_size: NA; j_call: TRBJ2-1; d_call: TRBD2; cdr3_nt: TGTGCCAGCAGCTTAGCTGGGACTAGCGGGAGCTACAATGAGCAGTTCTTC; cdr3_aa: CASSLAGTSGSYNEQFF
v_call: TRBV27; clone_size: NA; j_call: TRBJ1-6; d_call: NA; cdr3_nt: TGTGCCAGCAGAGCGGGGATCTATAATTCACCCCTCCACTTT; cdr3_aa: CASRAGIYNSPLHF
v_call: TRBV7-9; clone_size: NA; j_call: TRBJ1-4; d_call: NA; cdr3_nt: TGTGCCAGCAGCTTCAGGGAGAAAAATGAAAAACTGTTTTTT; cdr3_aa: CASSFREKNEKLFF
v_call: TRBV7-2; clone_size: NA; j_call: TRBJ1-5; d_call: NA; cdr3_nt: TGTGCCAGCAGCTTTACGAGGGTTTCGGGTCAGCCCCAGCATTTT; cdr3_aa: CASSFTRVSGQPQHF
v_call: TRBV6-6; clone_size: few; j_call: TRBJ2-7; d_call: NA; cdr3_nt: TGTGCCAGCAATCCCACCCGGGTCTCCGAGCAGTACTTC; cdr3_aa: CASNPTRVSEQYF
v_call: TRBV9; clone_size: NA; j_call: TRBJ1-1; d_call: NA; cdr3_nt: TGTGCCAGCAGCGTAGAGGGCAGAAAGAACACTGAAGCTTTCTTT; cdr3_aa: CASSVEGRKNTEAFF
v_call: TRBV7-2; clone_size: NA; j_call: TRBJ2-7; d_call: NA; cdr3_nt: TGTGCCAGCAGCTTAGTTAGGTACGAGCAGTACTTC; cdr3_aa: CASSLVRYEQYF
v_call: TRBV11-2; clone_size: few; j_call: TRBJ1-2; d_call: TRBD1; cdr3_nt: TGTGCCAGCAGGAGTTTGACAGGGCGGACCTATGGCTACACCTTC; cdr3_aa: CASRSLTGRTYGYTF
v_call: TRBV10-3; clone_size: NA; j_call: TRBJ2-2; d_call: NA; cdr3_nt: TGTGCCATCAGTTATACCGGGGAGCTGTTTTTT; cdr3_aa: CAISYTGELFF
v_call: TRBV25-1; clone_size: few; j_call: TRBJ2-1; d_call: NA; cdr3_nt: TGTGCCAGCAGTGAATCAGGGTATCGTAATGAGCAGTTCTTC; cdr3_aa: CASSESGYRNEQFF